The 9 T cell receptor beta chains given below trace back to one sample, sequenced in a study of cytomegalovirus exposure and HLA in healthy donors. Libraries were prepared by immunoSEQ multiplex PCR; TCRdb keeps only in-frame clonotypes and omits some of them. This table holds about 65,000 clones, around 95% found once. Sequencing was carried out using PBMCs. These receptor sequences come from a man aged 18 to 30 in good health and CMV-seropositive.

V is TRBV7-9 and J is TRBJ2-1, with 8 bases fitting TRBD1. V lost 2 bases and J lost 6; bases outside the gene matches: 6. CDR1 is SEHNR, CDR2 FQNEAQ, per germline (reference sequence). The CDR3 has 15 amino acids. The CDR3 DNA is TGTGCCAGCAGCTTAAGACAGGGGTGGGCCAATGAGCAGTTCTTC. Amino acids: CASSLRQGWANEQFF.

This chain uses TRBV5-6 with TRBJ2-2, with D uncertain. V shed 2 bases and J shed 7 bases, with 15 bases lying between them. From germline, CDR1 is SGHDT and CDR2 YYEEEE. The CDR3 is made up of 15 amino acids. The CDR3 DNA reads TGTGCCAGCAGCTTCTTAGATAGAACGGTCGGGGAGCTGTTTTTT. Amino acids: CASSFLDRTVGELFF. Full variable domain (missing parts from reference TRBV5-6 and TRBJ2-2): DAGVTQSPTHLIKTRGQQVTLRCSPKSGHDTVSWYQQALGQGPQFIFQYYEEEERQRGNFPDRFSGHQFPNYSSELNVNALLLGDSALYLCASSFLDRTVGELFFGEGSRLTVL.

This rearrangement joins TRBV27 to TRBJ2-1; 10 bases are shared with TRBD1. V dropped 6 bases and J dropped 4; count of bases not matched to a gene: 6. In germline, CDR1 is MNHEY, CDR2 SMNVEV (reference sequence). This CDR3 comprises 15 residues. In nucleotides, the CDR3 is TGTGCCAGCAGCGGGGACAGGGGAAGGTACAATGAGCAGTTCTTC. Amino acids: CASSGDRGRYNEQFF.

In this sample, this clone turned up once. This sequence joins TRBV28 and TRBJ2-2; D might be TRBD2 (5 bases). This CDR3 has 15 residues. Trimming removed 1 base at V and 6 bases at J, with 12 bases between. Germline lookup yields CDR1 MDHEN and CDR2 SYDVKM. Here the CDR3 reads CASSLFFGGSGELFF. In DNA form, the CDR3 reads TGTGCCAGCAGTTTATTTTTTGGAGGCTCCGGGGAGCTGTTTTTT.

The rearrangement links TRBV6-5 to TRBJ1-1, with 7 positions matching TRBD1. After removal of 6 bases from V and 0 bases from J, the junction contained 4 bases not matched to a gene. The CDR3 is 14 residues long. The germline V gene has CDR1 MNHEY and CDR2 SVGAGI. CDR3 coding DNA: TGTGCCAGCAGCAGACAGGGCCTGAACACTGAAGCTTTCTTT. Amino acid sequence: CASSRQGLNTEAFF.

V and J are TRBV28 and TRBJ2-6; 10 bases are shared with TRBD1. CDR3 size: 20 residues. Germline V gene sequence: CDR1 MDHEN, CDR2 SYDVKM. J was trimmed by 2 bases and V by 6 bases; bases with no gene match: 16. The CDR3 DNA sequence: TGTGCCAGCAGCCCGAGGGTACGGGACAGGGGCCGGGCTGGGGCCAACGTCCTGACTTTC. Translating gives CASSPRVRDRGRAGANVLTF. The complete variable domain, with remaining parts taken from reference TRBV28 and TRBJ2-6, reads DVKVTQSSRYLVKRTGEKVFLECVQDMDHENMFWYRQDPGLGLRLIYFSYDVKMKEKGDIPEGYSVSREKKERFSLILESASTNQTSMYLCASSPRVRDRGRAGANVLTFGAGSRLTVL.

This chain joins TRBV7-3 and TRBJ2-1; 7 bases align to TRBD2. The J segment lost 7 bases and the V segment lost 6 bases, leaving 6 bases of the junction unmatched. CDR3 length: 13 amino acids. Germline-derived CDR1 and CDR2 are SGHTA and FQGTGA. The DNA for the CDR3 is TGTGCCAGCAGGGGCGGGAGTCCGAATGAGCAGTTCTTC. It is translated as CASRGGSPNEQFF.

The V call is TRBV15, the J call TRBJ2-4; 11 positions agree with TRBD2. Germline CDR1 and CDR2: LNHNV and YYDKDF (reference sequence). The CDR3 contains 20 residues. After removal of 5 bases from V and 0 bases from J, the junction contained 15 bases not matched to a gene. CDR3 DNA: TGTGCCACCAGCTCCGACAGCTTTAGCGGGGGGGGTTTAGCCAAAAACATTCAGTACTTC. Residues: CATSSDSFSGGGLAKNIQYF.

The chain links TRBV21-1 to TRBJ1-5; the table's D call of TRBD1 was not tested on the DNA. TRBV21-1 is a recognized pseudogene. The CDR3 totals 16 residues. The DNA of the CDR3 is TGTGCCAGCAGCGCCTCCCACAGGTCGTACAATCAGCCCCAGCATTTT. This sequence encodes CASSASHRSYNQPQHF.